These T cell receptor beta chains were read from a single sample in a study of T cells in tumors after PD-1 blockade. Sequencing used immunoSEQ multiplex PCR; TCRdb keeps in-frame clones, though not all of them. The sample shows roughly 13,000 clones, about 63% of them seen only once. The sample here was tumor tissue, taken after anti-PD-1 treatment. The receptors were gathered from a human donor with cutaneous squamous cell carcinoma. CDR3s include the opening cysteine and the closing phenylalanine or tryptophan. A D gene is named only where the DNA matches it firmly. Some rows mark clone size as missing; the rest say once, few, many or name a class of expanded clone.

clone_size d_call j_call v_call cdr3_nt cdr3_aa
NA NA TRBJ1-6 TRBV6-5 TGTGCCACGGCGATCAGGGACTATAATTCACCCCTCCACTTT CATAIRDYNSPLHF
NA NA TRBJ2-1 TRBV15 TGTGCCACCAGCAGAGCGAACGAGGGGTACAATGAGCAGTTCTTC CATSRANEGYNEQFF
NA NA TRBJ2-3 TRBV5-1 TGCGCCAGCAGCACGTCTAGCACAGATACGCAGTATTTT CASSTSSTDTQYF
few NA TRBJ2-7 TRBV24-1 TGTGCCACCAGTGATAGGGACGTACGCTCCTACGAGCAGTACTTC CATSDRDVRSYEQYF
NA NA TRBJ2-1 TRBV6-4 TGTGCCAGCAGTGACTCGGGGGACACCTACAATGAGCAGTTCTTC CASSDSGDTYNEQFF
NA TRBD1 TRBJ2-7 TRBV4-2 TGTGCCAGCAGCCAAGGGAGAAGGGGGCTACGAGTGCAGTACTTC CASSQGRRGLRVQYF
NA TRBD1 TRBJ1-4 TRBV5-6 TGTGCCAGCAGCTTGATTGGGACAGGGGGGGAAAAACTGTTTTTT CASSLIGTGGEKLFF
NA TRBD1 TRBJ1-2 TRBV2 TGTGCCAGCAGGCCGGACAGGACAGGTTATGGCTACACCTTC CASRPDRTGYGYTF
NA NA TRBJ2-7 TRBV5-1 TGCGCCAGCAGCTTGCTCGACAGCGGATCCTACGAGCAGTACTTC CASSLLDSGSYEQYF
NA NA TRBJ1-1 TRBV7-6 TGTGCCAGCAGCTTCGGGGGAGGGAACACTGAAGCTTTCTTT CASSFGGGNTEAFF
NA TRBD1 TRBJ2-5 TRBV18 TGTGCCAGCTCACCGCGCCGAGGGGGCACCGAGACCCAGTACTTC CASSPRRGGTETQYF
NA TRBD2 TRBJ2-5 TRBV6-6 TGTGCCAGCGTAGGGGCGGGGGGGGAGGTCCAGACCCAGTACTTC CASVGAGGEVQTQYF
NA NA TRBJ1-1 TRBV5-4 TGTGCCAGCAGCTTGGATTCGGTCAGGAACACTGAAGCTTTCTTT CASSLDSVRNTEAFF
NA NA TRBJ2-1 TRBV28 TGTGCCAGCACCTCTAGTGGGTATCCGAATGAGCAGTTCTTC CASTSSGYPNEQFF
few NA TRBJ2-7 TRBV28 TGTGCCAGCACCTTTAGCGGATCGATCTACGAGCAGTACTTC CASTFSGSIYEQYF
few NA TRBJ2-3 TRBV7-8 TGTGCCAGCAGTCCCAGACCCTCCGATACGCAGTATTTT CASSPRPSDTQYF
few TRBD2 TRBJ2-1 TRBV6-2/TRBV6-3 TGTGCCAGCAGTTATACGACTAGCGGGAGATCCCTTGGGAGTGAAGAGCAGTTCTTC CASSYTTSGRSLGSEEQFF
few NA TRBJ2-2 TRBV11-3 TGTGCCAGCAGCTTAGGAAGAGGGGGGCGCGACACCGGGGAGCTGTTTTTT CASSLGRGGRDTGELFF
NA TRBD2 TRBJ2-3 TRBV6-5 TGTGCCAGCAGCCTAGCGGGGGGGAGGGATACGCAGTATTTT CASSLAGGRDTQYF
few NA TRBJ1-6 TRBV19 TGTGCCAGTAGTGGCAGGGAAGACAATTCACCCCTCCACTTT CASSGREDNSPLHF
NA NA TRBJ2-6 TRBV6-2/TRBV6-3 TGTGCCAGCAGTTACCACCCCCTCGGCGGGTTCTCTGGGGCCAACGTCCTGACTTTC CASSYHPLGGFSGANVLTF
NA NA TRBJ1-2 TRBV19 TGTGCCAGTAGCTTGGGATTTGACTATGGCTACACCTTC CASSLGFDYGYTF
once NA TRBJ2-1 TRBV11-3 TGTGCCAGCAGCTTAACGGGATTCAAAGAGCAGTTCTTC CASSLTGFKEQFF
NA TRBD1 TRBJ1-4 TRBV19 TGTGCCAGTAGTCCGCCGGGACAGGGAGGGGAAAAACTGTTTTTT CASSPPGQGGEKLFF
NA TRBD1 TRBJ2-1 TRBV19 TGTGCCAGTAGTAGAACCGGGACAGGGCAGTTCTTC CASSRTGTGQFF
once NA TRBJ1-1 TRBV7-8 TGTGCCAGCAGCTTAGCGCCAGGAGGGATAAACACTGAAGCTTTCTTT CASSLAPGGINTEAFF
NA NA TRBJ2-3 TRBV15 TGTGCCACCAGCAGAGATCAGGGAGATACGCAGTATTTT CATSRDQGDTQYF